Shown below are 25 T cell receptor beta chains from a single sample sequenced in a study of identical twins. In TCRdb, the 5' RACE reads were re-called with MiXCR into one record per CDR3 protein. This sample has a few hundred thousand distinct CDR3 sequences, with approximately 8% found just once. These data also formed part of another study, on yellow fever vaccine responses in identical twins.

Sequenced material: memory (CD45RO+) T cells sorted from blood. Source of these receptors: a woman between 18 and 30 years old in good health.

Ten or more counts support this clonotype. V and J are TRBV7-2 and TRBJ2-5; a possible D gene is TRBD2 (5 bases). This CDR3 has 15 residues. Germline V gene data show CDR1 as SGHTA and CDR2 as FQGNSA. V was cut by 1 base and J by 5 bases, with 14 bases left in between. This CDR3 reads CASSLESWWRETQYF. The CDR3 bases are TGTGCCAGCAGCTTAGAGAGCTGGTGGAGGGAGACCCAGTACTTC.

The rearrangement links TRBV7-2 to TRBJ2-7; possibly TRBD1 or TRBD2 for D (5 bases each). The germline V gene encodes CDR1 SGHTA and CDR2 FQGNSA. The V gene lost 4 bases and the J gene lost 0 bases, with 10 bases spanning the gap. The CDR3 loop spans 14 amino acids. The CDR3 nucleotides are TGTGCCAGCAGCTCGGGGACGGACTCCTACGAGCAGTACTTC. Its translation is CASSSGTDSYEQYF.

A few counts support this clonotype. The gene calls are TRBV2 and TRBJ2-3; D is possibly TRBD1 (6 bases). The CDR3 runs 15 residues. Germline V gives CDR1 SNHLY, CDR2 FYNNEI. Trimming stripped 6 bases from V and 2 bases from J, with 15 bases between. The CDR3 bases are TGTGCCAGCAGCCCCCACGGACAGCCCACAGATACGCAGTATTTT. As protein: CASSPHGQPTDTQYF.

The chain is built from TRBV20-1 and TRBJ2-7; 9 bases are shared with TRBD2. The junction had 13 bases not matched to a gene; V was cut back by 6 bases and J by 1 base. Looked up from germline, CDR1 is DFQATT and CDR2 is SNEGSKA (reference sequence). The CDR3 loop spans 16 amino acids. The CDR3 loop reads CSAYKGAGGSSYEQYF. In nucleotides, the CDR3 is TGCAGTGCCTACAAGGGAGCGGGAGGCTCGTCCTACGAGCAGTACTTC.

The chain employs TRBV19 and TRBJ2-2; D is perhaps TRBD1 (6 bases). V was trimmed by 4 bases and J by 4 bases, leaving 13 bases between them. Looked up from germline, CDR1 is LNHDA and CDR2 is SQIVND (reference sequence). CDR3 length: 15 residues. This CDR3 reads CASSRNGQTTGELFF. The CDR3 bases are TGTGCCAGTAGTAGAAACGGACAGACCACCGGGGAGCTGTTTTTT.

The chain is built from TRBV29-1 and TRBJ2-3, with 16 bases lining up with TRBD2. Trimming cost V 2 bases and J 9 bases; bases outside gene matches: 11. The V gene's germline CDR1 is SQVTM and CDR2 ANQGSEA. There are 17 residues in the CDR3. CDR3 sequence reads: CSVERKGLAGGPGTQYF. The CDR3 DNA follows: TGCAGCGTTGAACGAAAGGGACTAGCGGGAGGGCCTGGCACGCAGTATTTT.

This clonotype occurred many times. The V gene is TRBV7-8, the J gene TRBJ1-5, with D uncertain. CDR3 length equals 16 residues. Germline V CDR1 and CDR2: SGHVS, FQNEAQ. V was pared by 5 bases and J by 2 bases, with 16 bases between. CDR3 residues: CASSPKGPTGNQPQHF. The CDR3 region has the DNA TGTGCCAGCAGCCCCAAGGGCCCCACGGGCAATCAGCCCCAGCATTTT.

This clonotype turned up a few times. The chain joins TRBV27 to TRBJ2-6; D gene unclear. This CDR3 region has 19 residues. Germline lookup yields CDR1 MNHEY and CDR2 SMNVEV (reference sequence). V dropped 0 bases and J dropped 0 bases, with 15 bases sitting between them. In nucleotides, the CDR3 is TGTGCCAGCAGTTTATCGAGCCCAATTCCCAGCTCTGGGGCCAACGTCCTGACTTTC. Encoded protein: CASSLSSPIPSSGANVLTF.

The chain links TRBV20-1 to TRBJ1-1; D remains ambiguous. The V gene lost 2 bases and the J gene lost 0 bases, with 10 bases spanning the gap. The CDR3 loop spans 14 amino acids. Germline V lookup: CDR1 DFQATT, CDR2 SNEGSKA (reference sequence). The CDR3 coding sequence is TGCAGTGCTAGACCTGGCAGGCTGAACACTGAAGCTTTCTTT. It is translated as CSARPGRLNTEAFF.

The V call is TRBV11-3, the J call TRBJ1-2; TRBD1 aligns across 11 bases. Losses at the gene ends were 3 bases for V and 8 bases for J; bases not matched to a gene: 11. Germline V lookup: CDR1 SGHNT, CDR2 YENEEA. The CDR3 is made up of 16 amino acids. Written as DNA, the CDR3 is TGTGCCAGCAGCTTTAAACGGACAGGGGGCCCCGAGGGCTACACCTTC. Translation: CASSFKRTGGPEGYTF.

The chain is built from TRBV18 and TRBJ2-3, with D unclear. Germline V gene data show CDR1 as KGHSH and CDR2 as LQKENI. With 4 bases removed from V and 1 base from J, the gap between germline ends came to 15 bases. This CDR3 is built from 16 residues. The CDR3: CASSRSFGSGTDTQYF. CDR3 bases: TGTGCCAGCTCACGGTCTTTTGGCTCGGGCACAGATACGCAGTATTTT.

With regard to this clonotype: The junction departs from the called germline gene at one end, perhaps through a read error. The chain employs TRBV3-1 and TRBJ2-3; the D gene is possibly TRBD1 (6 bases). Germline-derived CDR1 and CDR2 are LGHDT and YNNKEL (reference sequence). This CDR3 has 11 amino acids. The CDR3 region is CASSRRDTVIF. The CDR3 DNA is TGTGCCAGCAGCCGCCGGGACACCGTTATCTTT.

The rearrangement joins TRBV27 to TRBJ2-5; D is possibly TRBD2 (5 bases). The CDR3 spans 14 residues. CDR1 and CDR2 from the germline V gene are MNHEY and SMNVEV (reference sequence). The V end lost 4 bases, the J end lost 2 bases, and 11 bases lay between the germline ends. CDR3 sequence: CASSSTMKQETQYF. The CDR3 nucleotides read TGTGCCAGCAGTTCGACTATGAAACAAGAGACCCAGTACTTC.

This clonotype has more than one count but fewer than ten. This chain links TRBV28 with TRBJ2-7; 7 bases line up with TRBD2. The CDR3 length is 15 residues. The V gene end was trimmed by 3 bases and the J gene end by 0 bases; junction bases not matched to a gene: 5. Per germline, CDR1 MDHEN and CDR2 SYDVKM. The CDR3 loop reads CASSLGGRSSYEQYV. For the CDR3, the DNA is TGTGCCAGCAGTTTGGGGGGGAGGAGCTCCTACGAGCAGTACGTC.

This clonotype was detected a few times. V gene TRBV29-1 combines with J gene TRBJ2-7, with TRBD2 matching over 11 bases. V lost 7 bases, J lost 6 bases, and 14 bases stayed unmatched. In germline, CDR1 is SQVTM, CDR2 ANQGSEA. The CDR3 loop spans 15 amino acids. Here the CDR3 DNA reads TGCAGCGCCGAGATACTAGCGGGAGAATCAAGCGAGCAGTACTTC. Amino acids: CSAEILAGESSEQYF.

This clonotype was recorded many times. The V gene is TRBV7-9, the J gene TRBJ2-2; D not resolved. Trimming cost V 2 bases and J 3 bases, with 13 bases left between them. The CDR3 sequence is 16 residues long. From germline, CDR1 is SEHNR and CDR2 FQNEAQ (reference sequence). The CDR3 bases are TGTGCCAGCAGCTTATCAGTACATGCGGACACCGGGGAGCTGTTTTTT. This sequence encodes CASSLSVHADTGELFF.

This clonotype showed up just a few times. The genes are TRBV5-1 and TRBJ2-3; tentatively, D is TRBD2 (7 bases). This CDR3 comprises 17 residues. V was cut by 0 bases and J by 2 bases, with 16 bases left in between. Germline CDR1 SGHRS, CDR2 YFSETQ. The CDR3 spells CASSLVGGGQNTDTQYF. Here the CDR3 DNA reads TGCGCCAGCAGCTTGGTAGGCGGGGGACAAAACACAGATACGCAGTATTTT.

This chain links TRBV29-1 with TRBJ2-3; TRBD2 agrees at 12 bases. The germline V gene has CDR1 SQVTM and CDR2 ANQGSEA. With 5 bases clipped from V and 5 bases from J, the junction kept 5 bases outside the gene matches. The CDR3 runs to 14 residues. For the CDR3, the DNA is TGCAGCGTTCCTAGCGGGGGGGCCAAAGATACGCAGTATTTT. This gives the protein CSVPSGGAKDTQYF.

This clonotype was seen many times. The chain employs TRBV20-1 and TRBJ2-1; 10 nucleotides agree with TRBD1. The CDR3 extends over 15 amino acids. With 6 bases clipped from V and 7 bases from J, the junction kept 12 bases outside the gene matches. Germline lookup yields CDR1 DFQATT and CDR2 SNEGSKA (reference sequence). CDR3 protein: CSAAGMGQGLNEQFF. The CDR3 nucleotides are TGCAGTGCCGCAGGAATGGGACAGGGGTTGAATGAGCAGTTCTTC.

This clonotype was recorded many times. The chain joins TRBV15 to TRBJ2-1, with TRBD2 identical over 12 bases. Germline values: CDR1 LNHNV, CDR2 YYDKDF (reference sequence). The CDR3 has 18 residues. Trimming removed 1 base from V and 7 bases from J; junction bases left unmatched: 11. CDR3 region: CATSRGELAGGLKNEQFF. In DNA form, the CDR3 reads TGTGCCACCAGCAGAGGGGAACTAGCGGGAGGTTTAAAAAATGAGCAGTTCTTC.

The chain links TRBV5-5 to TRBJ2-1; no clear D gene. This CDR3 has 15 amino acids. Germline V lookup: CDR1 SGHKS, CDR2 YYEKEE (reference sequence). Trimming shortened V by 0 bases and J by 4 bases, and 11 bases separated the two germline ends. CDR3 in amino acids: CASSLAGLVYNEQFF. CDR3 sequence (DNA): TGTGCCAGCAGCTTGGCAGGTTTAGTATACAATGAGCAGTTCTTC.

As concerns this clonotype: The junction shows a germline mismatch at one end, possibly a read error. This sequence joins TRBV12-3 or TRBV12-4 and TRBJ2-5; 14 positions agree with TRBD2. This CDR3 comprises 18 residues. The CDR3 DNA is TGTGCCAGCTGTTTAGGGGGACTAGCGGGAGCAGGGTTGGAGACCCAGTACTTC. It is translated as CASCLGGLAGAGLETQYF.

In its sample, this clonotype was seen a few times. The chain links TRBV6-1 to TRBJ2-3; D is ambiguous. The CDR3 runs 12 residues. Germline V lookup: CDR1 MNHNS, CDR2 SASEGT. CDR3 nucleotides: TGTGCTTACACGGATTACACAGATACGCAGTATTTT. Encoded protein: CAYTDYTDTQYF.

This clonotype was detected many times. The J gene is TRBJ2-1, the V gene TRBV15, with 7 nucleotides matching TRBD1. V was pared by 4 bases and J by 7 bases, with 10 bases of the junction left unmatched. The germline V gene has CDR1 LNHNV and CDR2 YYDKDF (reference sequence). The CDR3 has 15 residues. The CDR3 loop is CATSKPNRGRNEQFF. Written as DNA, the CDR3 is TGTGCCACCAGCAAACCGAACAGGGGTAGGAATGAGCAGTTCTTC.

On this clonotype itself: An end of the junction does not agree with germline; a read error may underlie this. The rearrangement uses TRBV20-1 and TRBJ2-5; D might be TRBD1 or TRBD2, each matching 6 bases. CDR3 length: 14 amino acids. Germline values: CDR1 DFQATT, CDR2 SNEGSKA (reference sequence). The CDR3 protein is CSARHSGGQEAQYF. In nucleotides, the CDR3 is TGCAGTGCTAGACACTCTGGGGGGCAAGAGGCCCAGTACTTC.